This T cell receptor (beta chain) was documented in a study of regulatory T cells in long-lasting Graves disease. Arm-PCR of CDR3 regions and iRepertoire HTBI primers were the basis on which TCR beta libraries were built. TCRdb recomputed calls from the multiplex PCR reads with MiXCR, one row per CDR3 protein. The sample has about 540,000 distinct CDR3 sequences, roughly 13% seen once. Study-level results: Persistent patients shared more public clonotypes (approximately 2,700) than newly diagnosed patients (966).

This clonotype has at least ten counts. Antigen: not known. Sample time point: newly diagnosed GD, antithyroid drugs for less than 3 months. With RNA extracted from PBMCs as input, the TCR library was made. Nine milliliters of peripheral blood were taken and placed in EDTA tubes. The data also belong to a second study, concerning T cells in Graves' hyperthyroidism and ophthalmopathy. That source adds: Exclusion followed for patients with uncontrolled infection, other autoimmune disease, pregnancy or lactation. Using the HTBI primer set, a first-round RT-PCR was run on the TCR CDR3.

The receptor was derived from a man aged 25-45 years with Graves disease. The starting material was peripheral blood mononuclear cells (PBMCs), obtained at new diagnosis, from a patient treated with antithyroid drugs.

The CDR3 coding sequence is TGTGCCAGCAGTTACTCTACTCGAGTGCCCAGCTCCTACAATGAGCAGTTCTTC. Translated: CASSYSTRVPSSYNEQFF. This rearrangement joins TRBV6-5 to TRBJ2-1; D is uncertain. The CDR3 spans 18 residues. The V gene lost 0 bases and the J gene lost 0 bases, with 15 bases spanning the gap. Looked up from germline, CDR1 is MNHEY and CDR2 is SVGAGI.